This T cell receptor (beta chain) appears in the sequencing data of a study of long-term antiretroviral therapy in people with HIV (dated 2022 in TCRdb). Regarding the complete study: The earliest samples were collected roughly a decade before the 2015 WHO recommendation for immediate ART, at a time when ART was usually postponed until CD4 counts fell. Whether ART initiation and durable HIV suppression were associated with changes in peripheral blood TRB repertoire composition and diversity was tested in a retrospective serial study. From 25 to 30 adults with confirmed HIV infection, the cohort provided approximately 210 cryopreserved PBMC samples, gathered serially across a mean of around six years (range 1-12). Of the approximately 30 participants with HIV, about a dozen were female. No cross-contamination during QIAcube processing was shown when test extractions of a monoclonal T-cell line were performed alongside 25 to 35 polyclonal samples. General study outcomes and caveats: Expanded TRB clones identified before ART initiation dominated the repertoire at all time points, although this dominance fluctuated and declined in many PLHIV after ART. CDR3 length ranges in HIV repertoires were narrower than in controls, and network structure suggested an antigen-experienced repertoire with only a slight naive shift after ART. ART initiation was associated with a significant increase in TRB diversity, but diversity stayed significantly below transplant donor controls even after long-term ART. Inferences about post-ART repertoire changes are limited because no data were available on ART adherence, viral resistance or therapy changes. The samples were dated from 2004 to 2017, and the ART regimens that were used may be less effective than current ART regimens. Because pre-ART samples had limited cell numbers, profiling was done on unsorted PBMC rather than on sorted CD4+ and CD8+ T cells. Because PBMC availability was limited, only the TCR beta chain was sequenced, with no alpha chain pairing.

The immunoSEQ hsTCRB v3.0 assay was used at survey level resolution for TRB variable region sequencing. A depth of roughly 35,000-50,000 T-cell genomes per sample was targeted for TRB sequencing. TRB libraries were pooled and sequenced on an Illumina MiSeq using a v3 150-cycle kit. Processing in the source paper ran as follows. Repertoire analysis ran in R within a reproducible Nextflow workflow covering QC, data transformation and analysis. LymphoSeq2, an R package for exploring AIRR-Seq data, was used to implement the custom analyses. After excluding a few samples that yielded fewer than 5000 total TRB sequences, approximately 180 HIV repertoires remained for analysis. Among the 180 or so HIV repertoires that were kept, almost 60 were collected before ART initiation and roughly 130 were collected after ART initiation. Repertoires were downsampled to 5000 TRB nucleotide sequences, and summary statistics were averaged over 100 downsampling iterations. The analysis kept only TRB sequences whose CDR3 regions were at least seven amino acids long. A Shannon entropy-derived clonality score and the Gini coefficient were used to measure diversity. In the repertoire networks, any two of the top 5000 CDR3 amino acid sequences were linked whenever the two sequences differed by an edit distance of one. For TRB CDR3 amino acid sequences, GLIPH2 was used to predict antigen specificity groups and MHC restriction. CDR3 amino acid sequences were matched against VDJdb and McPAS-TCR to flag known CMV, EBV, HIV or tissue antigen associations. Pre-ART, post-ART and control groups were compared with Wilcoxon signed-rank tests and Holm-Bonferroni correction. TCRdb's version of the immuneACCESS table is confined to in-frame rearrangements and falls short of the full clone set. An unresolved V gene accounts for under half of the shortfall where checked; the remainder is of unknown origin. V, J and clone size are taken as reported in that table, and D and trimming were inferred from the DNA itself. This sample lists some 31,000 clones; almost 95% were detected once. The ten most abundant clones make up about 2.5% of the sample.

The CDR3 contains 16 residues, cysteine and phenylalanine counted. The kept DNA is CDR3 alone, 48 bases in frame from the first base. V and J lose 0 bases and 2 bases, and a span of 11 bases separates them. According to the germline V gene, CDR1 reads MNHNS and CDR2 reads SASEGT. Inclusion was restricted to participants for whom at least one PBMC sample before ART initiation and at least two post-ART samples were available. Treatment was received in the United States of America by all participants with HIV. Before DNA extraction, cryopreserved samples containing about 0.9-10 million PBMC were thawed and washed. At the time of the earliest PBMC sample, participants with HIV were aged between roughly 20 and 54 years. Per participant, PBMC samples came from 1-4 timepoints prior to ART initiation and 2-8 timepoints following ART initiation, for a median of 7 samples. For every participant, serial HIV viral load, CD4+ T-cell count, ART history and demographic data were obtained. Using a Qiagen kit on a QIAcube, genomic DNA was extracted from unsorted PBMC, with samples processed in batches of 12.

On this clone: It lacks a known antigen. The record has no base qualities; no much larger clone is one base away.

The TCR comes from a man aged 50 or older with HIV. This chain is built from TRBV6-1 and TRBJ1-3; the D segment cannot be called with confidence. The starting material was unsorted PBMCs, obtained 7.4 years after starting antiretroviral therapy. CDR3 region: CASSEARFAPGNTIYF. The nucleotide sequence is given as TGTGCCAGCAGTGAAGCGAGGTTTGCTCCTGGAAACACCATATATTTT.